One sample yielded the 8 T cell receptor beta chains listed below, sequenced in a study of T cell responses to AZD1222 COVID-19 vaccine. TCRdb keeps only in-frame clones here, not all; method: immunoSEQ multiplex PCR. The sample lists under 200,000 clones, around 86% occurring once. The source was peripheral blood, collected on day 0 of MenACWY control vaccination. These receptor sequences come from an adult in good health.

This clone has just one count. This rearrangement joins TRBV6-5 to TRBJ2-7; 9 bases align to TRBD2. V shed 0 bases, J shed 0 bases, and the junction held 0 bases outside the gene matches. Germline V lookup: CDR1 MNHEY, CDR2 SVGAGI. CDR3 length: 15 amino acids. DNA of the CDR3: TGTGCCAGCAGTTACTCGACTAGCGGCTCCTACGAGCAGTACTTC. Encoded protein: CASSYSTSGSYEQYF.

A single count supports this clone. This sequence joins TRBV7-9 and TRBJ2-1, with D possibly being TRBD1 (7 bases). CDR3 length: 13 residues. Germline CDR1 reads SEHNR; CDR2 reads FQNEAQ (reference sequence). Trimming removed 5 bases at V and 5 bases at J, with 10 bases between. The CDR3 spells CASSRGTDNEQFF. Here the CDR3 DNA reads TGTGCCAGCAGCCGCGGGACAGACAATGAGCAGTTCTTC.

This sequence joins TRBV7-8 and TRBJ2-1; D tentatively reads TRBD1 or TRBD2 (6 bases each). Germline lookup yields CDR1 SGHVS and CDR2 FQNEAQ. The length of the CDR3 is 15 residues. V lost 1 base and J lost 4, with 11 bases in between. The CDR3 loop reads CASSLVGGYYNEQFF. The CDR3 DNA reads as TGTGCCAGCAGCTTAGTCGGGGGCTATTACAATGAGCAGTTCTTC.

This chain joins TRBV5-6 and TRBJ2-7; the D call may be TRBD1 or TRBD2 (5 bases each). This CDR3 spans 15 amino acids. The V and J ends lost 4 bases and 6 bases respectively, with 20 bases between them. Germline V lookup: CDR1 SGHDT, CDR2 YYEEEE. The chain's CDR3 is CASSPLGRGASEQYF. The CDR3 DNA follows: TGTGCCAGCAGCCCCCTTGGAAGGGGAGCCTCCGAGCAGTACTTC.

The genes are TRBV10-3 and TRBJ2-7, with D tentatively TRBD2 (5 bases). Germline V gene lookup returns CDR1 ENHRY and CDR2 SYGVKD. There are 13 residues in the CDR3. Trimming took 4 bases from V and 2 from J, leaving 9 bases between them. The CDR3 spells CAISGRGTYEQYF. The CDR3 DNA is TGTGCCATCAGTGGTCGGGGTACCTACGAGCAGTACTTC.

The rearrangement joins TRBV30 to TRBJ2-7; TRBD2 matches 7 bases. This CDR3 region has 12 residues. V was pared by 4 bases and J by 2 bases, with 2 bases of the junction left unmatched. The V gene's germline CDR1 is GTSNPN and CDR2 SVGIG (reference sequence). The CDR3 sequence: CAWTGGPYEQYF. CDR3 nucleotide sequence: TGTGCCTGGACGGGGGGACCCTACGAGCAGTACTTC.

The genes are TRBV10-3 and TRBJ1-2; D possibly corresponds to TRBD1 (5 bases). The CDR3 runs to 13 residues. V was clipped by 4 bases and J by 2 bases, with 8 bases between them. CDR1 ENHRY and CDR2 SYGVKD come from the germline V gene. The CDR3 reads CAISGRQNYGYTF. CDR3 coding DNA: TGTGCCATCAGTGGAAGACAGAACTATGGCTACACCTTC.

This chain joins TRBV30 and TRBJ1-2; 12 positions agree with TRBD1. V trimming: 1 base; J trimming: 8 bases; junction bases outside the gene matches: 11. The CDR3 is 16 residues long. Germline CDR1 GTSNPN, CDR2 SVGIG (reference sequence). CDR3 nucleotides: TGTGCCTGGAGTGCAATAGGCCGGGACAGGGGGCAAGGCTACACCTTC. Its protein is CAWSAIGRDRGQGYTF. Looking up the rest from reference TRBV30 and TRBJ1-2 gives the full variable domain: SQTIHQWPATLVQPVGSPLSLECTVEGTSNPNLYWYRQAAGRGLQLLFYSVGIGQISSEVPQNLSASRPQDRQFILSSKKLLLSDSGFYLCAWSAIGRDRGQGYTFGSGTRLTVV.